This T cell receptor (beta chain) was found in a study of T cell responses to AZD1222 COVID-19 vaccine. Study-wide results and caveats: Donors in the cohort were predominantly white British and more often female, and clonal diversity was possibly underestimated. Just a handful of people given AZD1222 tested seropositive at baseline.

On this clone itself: The antigen is not known.

The method was immunoSEQ multiplex PCR; TCRdb's version includes in-frame clones alone and lacks a portion of them. The table includes fewer than 200,000 clones, 94% detected once. The ends lost 3 bases at V and 0 bases at J; junction bases unmatched: 5. The CDR3 has 16 residues. Germline V gene lookup returns CDR1 KGHDR and CDR2 SFDVKD. The J gene is TRBJ2-3, the V gene TRBV24-1; 7 bases are a match to TRBD1. The clonotype originates from an adult who received the AZD1222 COVID-19 vaccine. The sequencing used peripheral blood, collected 28 days after the second AZD1222 dose. This CDR3 reads CATSDRDSTSTDTQYF. CDR3 bases: TGTGCCACCAGTGATCGGGACAGTACTAGCACAGATACGCAGTATTTT.